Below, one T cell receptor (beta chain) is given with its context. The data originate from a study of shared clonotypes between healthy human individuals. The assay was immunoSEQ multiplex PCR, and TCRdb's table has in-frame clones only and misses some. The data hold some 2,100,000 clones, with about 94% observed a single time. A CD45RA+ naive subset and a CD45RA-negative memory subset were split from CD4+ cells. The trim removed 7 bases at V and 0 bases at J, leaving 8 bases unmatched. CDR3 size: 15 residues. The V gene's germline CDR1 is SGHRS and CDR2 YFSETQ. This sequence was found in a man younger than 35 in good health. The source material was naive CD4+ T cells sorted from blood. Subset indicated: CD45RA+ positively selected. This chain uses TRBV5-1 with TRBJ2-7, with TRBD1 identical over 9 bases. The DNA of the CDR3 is TGCGCCAGCGCTCCGGTGACAGGGGGCTCCTACGAGCAGTACTTC. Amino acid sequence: CASAPVTGGSYEQYF.